This passage covers 10 T cell receptor beta chains from one sample sequenced in a study of cytomegalovirus exposure and HLA in healthy donors. In the PCR, 60 Vbeta and 13 Jbeta primers were used. Assay: immunoSEQ multiplex PCR; the TCRdb copy retains only in-frame clones and omits some. The sample shows 270,000 or so clones, around nine tenths of them seen only once. Sequencing was done on a sample of PBMCs. These receptors came from a girl aged 2 to 9 in good health and CMV-seronegative.

This chain links TRBV7-7 with TRBJ2-5, with a tentative D call TRBD1 (6 bases). CDR1 and CDR2 (germline): SSHAT, FNYEAQ (reference sequence). The CDR3 sequence is 15 residues long. V was trimmed by 3 bases and J by 1 base, leaving 12 bases between them. This chain's CDR3 is CASSLGQGFQETQYF. In DNA form, the CDR3 reads TGTGCCAGCAGCTTGGGGCAGGGGTTCCAAGAGACCCAGTACTTC.

The gene calls are TRBV27 and TRBJ2-2, with 9 bases that match TRBD1. V shed 4 bases, J shed 6 bases, and the junction held 9 bases outside the gene matches. This CDR3 contains 16 residues. CDR1 MNHEY and CDR2 SMNVEV come from the germline V gene (reference sequence). The CDR3 loop is CASSYGNRGHAGELFF. CDR3 in DNA: TGTGCCAGCAGTTACGGGAACAGGGGGCACGCCGGGGAGCTGTTTTTT.

The chain carries TRBV4-2 and TRBJ1-1, with D maybe TRBD1 (6 bases). The CDR3 consists of 13 residues. With 2 bases removed from V and 4 bases from J, the gap between germline ends came to 8 bases. In germline, CDR1 is LGHNA, CDR2 YNFKEQ. The DNA for the CDR3 is TGTGCCAGCAGCCAAACAGGGAGCACTGAAGCTTTCTTT. This sequence encodes CASSQTGSTEAFF.

CDR3 sequence: CASSSGTVDGYTF. Written as DNA, the CDR3 is TGTGCCAGCAGTTCCGGGACAGTTGATGGCTACACCTTC. The V call is TRBV6-4, the J call TRBJ1-2; 7 nucleotides line up with TRBD1. The length of the CDR3 is 13 residues. The ends lost 5 bases at V and 6 bases at J; junction bases unmatched: 6. The germline V gene has CDR1 MRHNA and CDR2 SNTAGT.

V and J are TRBV7-6 and TRBJ2-5; 9 bases are a match to TRBD1. J was trimmed by 5 bases and V by 5 bases; bases with no gene match: 27. This CDR3 region has 21 residues. CDR1 is SGHVS, CDR2 FNYEAQ, per germline. The CDR3 sequence: CASSLSTGQGFPLMEGETQYF. The CDR3 DNA reads TGTGCCAGCAGCCTTAGTACGGGACAGGGTTTCCCGCTAATGGAAGGGGAGACCCAGTACTTC.

The chain uses TRBV11-3 and TRBJ2-1, with 7 bases lining up with TRBD1. The CDR3 extends over 13 amino acids. Germline-derived CDR1 and CDR2 are SGHNT and YENEEA. The junction had 6 bases not matched to a gene; V was cut back by 5 bases and J by 8 bases. CDR3 residues: CASSPRQGYEQFF. The CDR3 bases are TGTGCCAGCAGCCCACGACAGGGTTATGAGCAGTTCTTC. The variable domain in full, with the rest retrieved from reference TRBV11-3 and TRBJ2-1, is EAGVVQSPRYKIIEKKQPVAFWCNPISGHNTLYWYLQNLGQGPELLIRYENEEAVDDSQLPKDRFSAERLKGVDSTLKIQPAELGDSAVYLCASSPRQGYEQFFGPGTRLTVL.

The chain combines TRBV21-1 with TRBJ1-1; TRBD1, the table's D call, was not compared with the DNA. TRBV21-1 is a recognized pseudogene. This CDR3 contains 15 residues. The CDR3 spells CASSNQGRLNTEAFF. The CDR3 nucleotides read TGTGCCAGCAGCAATCAGGGGCGGTTGAACACTGAAGCTTTCTTT.

CDR3 residues: CASSPKGQEKGAFF. In nucleotides, the CDR3 is TGTGCCAGCAGTCCCAAAGGACAGGAAAAAGGGGCTTTCTTT. The rearrangement uses TRBV27 and TRBJ1-1; the match to TRBD1 covers 7 bases. CDR1 MNHEY and CDR2 SMNVEV come from the germline V gene (reference sequence). The CDR3 has 14 amino acids. Trimming took 5 bases from V and 11 from J; bases not matched to a gene: 14.

J is TRBJ2-2 and V is TRBV5-1; D unclear. Germline-derived CDR1 and CDR2 are SGHRS and YFSETQ. This CDR3 has 15 amino acids. Trimming cost V 0 bases and J 3 bases, with 9 bases left between them. The CDR3, as DNA: TGCGCCAGCAGCTTGGAAGAGATCGACACCGGGGAGCTGTTTTTT. Amino acids: CASSLEEIDTGELFF.

The chain carries TRBV5-1 and TRBJ2-7; 9 bases align to TRBD1. Per germline, CDR1 SGHRS and CDR2 YFSETQ. This CDR3 contains 15 residues. With V trimmed by 3 bases and J by 2 bases, 6 bases remained unmatched. The CDR3 DNA follows: TGCGCCAGCAGCTCCGGGACAGGGTCCCCCTACGAGCAGTACTTC. Encoded protein: CASSSGTGSPYEQYF.